These 9 T cell receptor beta chains originate from one sample sequenced in a study of T cell changes during pregnancy in multiple sclerosis. The data were produced by immunoSEQ multiplex PCR, yet TCRdb's version contains in-frame clones alone and is incomplete. The sample holds about 100,000 clones, approximately 94% seen once. The source was peripheral blood, collected before pregnancy. The receptors were sampled from a female donor with multiple sclerosis, enrolled in a pregnancy study.

The rearrangement links TRBV27 to TRBJ2-1; D not resolved. Germline CDR1 MNHEY, CDR2 SMNVEV (reference sequence). The V end lost 0 bases, the J end lost 7 bases, and 7 bases lay between the germline ends. The CDR3 covers 13 residues. CDR3 nucleotide sequence: TGTGCCAGCAGTTTATCGGCCAAGAATGAGCAGTTCTTC. It is translated as CASSLSAKNEQFF.

This clone was found once. The rearrangement links TRBV4-3 to TRBJ2-7, with 8 bases that match TRBD1. The V gene end was trimmed by 0 bases and the J gene end by 5 bases; junction bases not matched to a gene: 6. The V gene's germline CDR1 is LGHNA and CDR2 YSLEER. The CDR3 is 15 amino acids. This CDR3 is CASSQDPWDRNEQYF. The CDR3 region has the DNA TGCGCCAGCAGCCAAGACCCATGGGACAGGAACGAGCAGTACTTC.

The chain couples TRBV25-1 to TRBJ2-7, with TRBD2 matching over 8 bases. The CDR3 has 16 residues. J was trimmed by 6 bases and V by 4 bases; bases with no gene match: 14. Germline assignment: CDR1 MGHDK and CDR2 SYGVNS. The CDR3 DNA follows: TGTGCCAGCAGTGTCAGCGGGAGTCCCCGTGTAGGCGAGCAGTACTTC. Protein: CASSVSGSPRVGEQYF.

This chain uses TRBV4-1 with TRBJ1-5, with unresolved D. Trimming took off 1 base at V and 0 bases at J, with 13 bases between the two ends. This CDR3 is built from 17 residues. Germline CDR1 MGHRA, CDR2 YSYEKL. The CDR3 DNA reads TGCGCCAGCAGCCAAGTTGGCAGAAAAAATAGCAATCAGCCCCAGCATTTT. Translation gives CASSQVGRKNSNQPQHF.

A single count supports this clone. The V and J genes are TRBV20-1 and TRBJ2-7; D not certain. There are 11 residues in the CDR3. Germline V gene sequence: CDR1 DFQATT, CDR2 SNEGSKA (reference sequence). V was cut by 4 bases and J by 7 bases, with 11 bases left in between. The CDR3 region has the DNA TGCAGTGCTACCAAAACGACTGAGCAGTACTTC. It is translated as CSATKTTEQYF.

The chain employs TRBV19 and TRBJ2-7; possibly TRBD1 for D (6 bases). This CDR3 contains 14 residues. The V end was cut by 1 base, the J end by 2 bases, with 9 bases between. The V gene's germline CDR1 is LNHDA and CDR2 SQIVND (reference sequence). The CDR3 spells CASSIGSGAYEQYF. The CDR3 region has the DNA TGTGCCAGTAGTATAGGGTCAGGGGCCTACGAGCAGTACTTC. Using reference TRBV19 and TRBJ2-7 for the parts outside the CDR3, the full variable domain is DGGITQSPKYLFRKEGQNVTLSCEQNLNHDAMYWYRQDPGQGLRLIYYSQIVNDFQKGDIAEGYSVSREKKESFPLTVTSAQKNPTAFYLCASSIGSGAYEQYFGPGTRLTVT.

This clone occurred once. The chain combines TRBV29-1 with TRBJ2-2; no definite D call. The V gene lost 7 bases and the J gene lost 0 bases, with 9 bases spanning the gap. The germline gives CDR1 SQVTM, CDR2 ANQGSEA. This CDR3 is built from 13 residues. The CDR3: CSAAPANTGELFF. The CDR3 coding sequence is TGCAGCGCCGCGCCGGCGAACACCGGGGAGCTGTTTTTT.

The chain recombines TRBV19 with TRBJ1-5, with D unresolved. Germline V gene lookup returns CDR1 LNHDA and CDR2 SQIVND (reference sequence). CDR3 length: 14 residues. V was trimmed by 7 bases and J by 4 bases, leaving 14 bases between them. The CDR3 sequence is CASTQTTTNQPQHF. CDR3 nucleotide sequence: TGTGCCAGTACCCAAACCACAACAAATCAGCCCCAGCATTTT.

J is TRBJ2-7 and V is TRBV30, with D possibly TRBD1 on 6 matching bases. This CDR3 has 11 amino acids. V shed 4 bases and J shed 12 bases, with 16 bases lying between them. The germline CDR1 and CDR2 sequences are GTSNPN and SVGIG (reference sequence). CDR3 region: CAWTRTEVTYF. In nucleotides, the CDR3 is TGTGCCTGGACAAGGACAGAGGTAACGTACTTC.